This T cell receptor (beta chain) is from a study of T cells in Graves' hyperthyroidism and ophthalmopathy. Amplification yielded TCR beta CDR3 regions, with RNA transcripts as the source. When the TCR CDR3 underwent first-round RT-PCR, the HTBI primer set was used. MiXCR, run by TCRdb on the multiplex PCR reads, gives a single entry per CDR3 protein. This table holds 250,000 to 400,000 distinct CDR3 sequences, about 13% found once. Germline V gene data show CDR1 as MNHEY and CDR2 as SVGAGI. Trimming shortened V by 2 bases and J by 5 bases, and 10 bases separated the two germline ends. The CDR3 contains 14 residues. There are many counts of this clonotype.

V usage is TRBV6-5 and J usage is TRBJ1-5; D possibly corresponds to TRBD1 (5 bases). The material sequenced was blood. This sequence originates from a woman aged 35 to 49 with Graves' ophthalmopathy. For the CDR3, the DNA is TGTGCCAGCAGTTACCTTGGGGGACATCAGCCCCAGCATTTT. This translates into CASSYLGGHQPQHF.